Shown below are 5 T cell receptor beta chains from a single sample sequenced in a study of molecular identifiers for immune sequencing clone quantification. MiXCR, run by TCRdb on the PCR reads, gives a single entry per CDR3 protein. The table has under 800,000 distinct CDR3 sequences, roughly 25% seen once; the top ten hold 0.78%. The sample comprised naive CD8+ T cells from blood, with Jurkat cell RNA spiked in. As to subset: FACS-sorted CD8+CD4-CCR7+CD45RA+ naive T cells. The receptors originated from a human donor in good health. Some libraries in this study had Jurkat cell RNA spiked in.

This clonotype came up a few times. The CDR3 loop reads CASSAGTGLTYEQYF. The CDR3 DNA reads TGTGCCAGCAGCGCAGGGACAGGGCTGACCTACGAGCAGTACTTC. The J gene is TRBJ2-7, the V gene TRBV11-2, with 9 bases aligning to TRBD1. V shed 5 bases and J 2 bases; nucleotides not matched to a gene: 7. The CDR3 length is 15 residues. Per the germline V gene, CDR1 is SGHAT and CDR2 is FQNNGV. The whole variable domain, remainder taken from reference TRBV11-2 and TRBJ2-7, is EAGVAQSPRYKIIEKRQSVAFWCNPISGHATLYWYQQILGQGPKLLIQFQNNGVVDDSQLPKDRFSAERLKGVDSTLKIQPAKLEDSAVYLCASSAGTGLTYEQYFGPGTRLTVT.

This clonotype was detected many times. The CDR3 DNA reads as TGTGCCAGCGCGGGACAGGGCATAGATACGCAGTATTTT. Its translation is CASAGQGIDTQYF. This chain links TRBV11-2 with TRBJ2-3; 9 bases match TRBD1. Germline V gene lookup returns CDR1 SGHAT and CDR2 FQNNGV. Trimming at V came to 8 bases and at J to 5 bases, leaving 5 bases not matched to a gene. This CDR3 spans 13 amino acids.

As concerns this clonotype: This sequence may be a read error, since a much larger clone differs from it by one base. The V call is TRBV7-9, the J call TRBJ2-6, with a weak D call TRBD1 (5 bases). This CDR3 has 16 amino acids. Germline-derived CDR1 and CDR2 are SEHNR and FQNEAQ (reference sequence). CDR3 protein: CANSLKGYSGANVLTF. The CDR3 DNA reads TGTGCCAACAGCTTAAAGGGGTACTCTGGGGCCAACGTCCTGACTTTC.

This clonotype was detected many times. This sequence joins TRBV6-2 or TRBV6-3 and TRBJ1-5; possibly TRBD1 for D (5 bases). V was clipped by 4 bases and J by 4 bases, with 14 bases between them. Per germline, CDR1 MNHEY and CDR2 SVGEGT. The CDR3 length is 15 residues. CDR3 sequence (DNA): TGTGCCAGCAGTTCCCAAGGGGTTAAGAATCAGCCCCAGCATTTT. Its translation: CASSSQGVKNQPQHF.

This clonotype was seen at least ten times. This sequence joins TRBV7-9 and TRBJ2-5; D possibly corresponds to TRBD2 (5 bases). The CDR3 is made up of 13 amino acids. Germline CDR1 is SEHNR and CDR2 is FQNEAQ (reference sequence). V shed 5 bases and J shed 3 bases, with 10 bases lying between them. This CDR3 is CASSQGLKETQYF. Written as DNA, the CDR3 is TGTGCCAGCAGCCAAGGACTGAAAGAGACCCAGTACTTC.